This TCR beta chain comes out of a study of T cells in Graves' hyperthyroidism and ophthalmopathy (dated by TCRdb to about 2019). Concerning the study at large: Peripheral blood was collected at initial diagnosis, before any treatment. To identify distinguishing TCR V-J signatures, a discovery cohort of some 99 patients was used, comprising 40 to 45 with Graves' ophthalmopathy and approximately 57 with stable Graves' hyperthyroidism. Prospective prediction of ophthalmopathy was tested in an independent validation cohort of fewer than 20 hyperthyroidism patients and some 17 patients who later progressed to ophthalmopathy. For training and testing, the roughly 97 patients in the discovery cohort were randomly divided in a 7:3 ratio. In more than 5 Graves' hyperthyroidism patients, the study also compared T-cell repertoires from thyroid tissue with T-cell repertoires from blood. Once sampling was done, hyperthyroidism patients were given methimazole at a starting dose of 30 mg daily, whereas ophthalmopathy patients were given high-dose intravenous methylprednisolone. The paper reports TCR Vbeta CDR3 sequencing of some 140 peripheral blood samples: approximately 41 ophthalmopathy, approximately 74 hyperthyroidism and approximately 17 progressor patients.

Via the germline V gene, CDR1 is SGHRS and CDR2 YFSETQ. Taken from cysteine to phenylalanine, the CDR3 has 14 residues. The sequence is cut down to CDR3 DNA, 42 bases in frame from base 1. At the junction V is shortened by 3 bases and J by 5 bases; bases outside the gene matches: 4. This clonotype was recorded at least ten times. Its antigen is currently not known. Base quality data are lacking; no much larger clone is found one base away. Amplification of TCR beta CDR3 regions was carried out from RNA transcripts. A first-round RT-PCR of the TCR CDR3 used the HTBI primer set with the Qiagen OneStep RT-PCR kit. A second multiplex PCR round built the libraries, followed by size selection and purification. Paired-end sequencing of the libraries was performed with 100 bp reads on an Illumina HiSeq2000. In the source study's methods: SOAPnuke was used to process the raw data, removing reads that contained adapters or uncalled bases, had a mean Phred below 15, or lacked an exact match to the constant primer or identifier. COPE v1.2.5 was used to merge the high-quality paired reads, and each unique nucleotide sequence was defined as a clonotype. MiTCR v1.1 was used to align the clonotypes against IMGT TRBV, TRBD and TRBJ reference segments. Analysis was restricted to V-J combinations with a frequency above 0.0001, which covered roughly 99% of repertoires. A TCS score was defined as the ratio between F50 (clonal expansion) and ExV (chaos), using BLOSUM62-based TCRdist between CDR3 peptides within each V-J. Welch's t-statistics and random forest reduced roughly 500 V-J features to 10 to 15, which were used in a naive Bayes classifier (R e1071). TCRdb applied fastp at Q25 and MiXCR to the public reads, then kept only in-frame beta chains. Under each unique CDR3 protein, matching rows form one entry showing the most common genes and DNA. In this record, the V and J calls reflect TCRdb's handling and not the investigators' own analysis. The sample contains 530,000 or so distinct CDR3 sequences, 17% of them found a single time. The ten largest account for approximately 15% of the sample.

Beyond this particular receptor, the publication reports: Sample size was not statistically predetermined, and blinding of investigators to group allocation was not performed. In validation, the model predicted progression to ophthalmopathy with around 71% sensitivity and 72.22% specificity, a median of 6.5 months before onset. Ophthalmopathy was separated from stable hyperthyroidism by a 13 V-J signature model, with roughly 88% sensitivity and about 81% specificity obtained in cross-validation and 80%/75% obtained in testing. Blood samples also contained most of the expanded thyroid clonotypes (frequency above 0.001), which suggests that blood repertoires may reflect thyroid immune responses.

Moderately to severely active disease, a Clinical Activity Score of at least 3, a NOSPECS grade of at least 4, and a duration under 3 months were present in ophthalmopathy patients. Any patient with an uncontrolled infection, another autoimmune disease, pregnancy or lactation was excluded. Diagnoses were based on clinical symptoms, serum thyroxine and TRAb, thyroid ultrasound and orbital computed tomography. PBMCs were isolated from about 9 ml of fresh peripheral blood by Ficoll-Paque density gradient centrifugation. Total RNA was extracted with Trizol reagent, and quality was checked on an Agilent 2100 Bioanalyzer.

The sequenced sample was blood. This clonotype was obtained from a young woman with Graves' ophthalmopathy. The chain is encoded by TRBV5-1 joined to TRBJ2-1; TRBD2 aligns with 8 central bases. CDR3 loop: CASSSGLADNEQFF. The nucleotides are TGCGCCAGCAGCTCCGGACTAGCCGACAATGAGCAGTTCTTC.